These T cell receptor beta chains were read from a single sample in a study of blood T cells in healthy people across ages. TCRdb reprocessed the 5' RACE reads with MiXCR, giving one entry per CDR3 protein. The sample holds 500,000 to 600,000 distinct CDR3 sequences, roughly 28% seen once. The material sequenced was blood. The source is a woman aged 65 to 85 in good health. CDR3s include the opening cysteine and the closing phenylalanine or tryptophan. D genes are given only for firm matches. A clone size is listed for some rows: how often the clone was seen (once, few, many), or a class if it is expanded.

>TRBV20-1|.|.|TRBJ2-7
TGCAGTGCTAGCCCACCGAGCTCCTACGAGCAGTACTTC
CSASPPSSYEQYF
>TRBV20-1|few|.|TRBJ2-7
TGCAGTGCTACCGGGATGACCATCTACGAGCAGTACTTC
CSATGMTIYEQYF
>TRBV19|.|.|TRBJ2-5
TGTGCCAGTAGTATGGGGAGGCAAGAGACCCAGTACTTC
CASSMGRQETQYF
>TRBV6-2/TRBV6-3|few|.|TRBJ1-2
TGTGCCAGCAGTTACAAATCAGGGACCCATGGCTACACCTTC
CASSYKSGTHGYTF
>TRBV28|few|TRBD1|TRBJ1-1
TGTGCCAGCAGTGCAGGGGGCTGGAACACTGAAGCTTTCTTT
CASSAGGWNTEAFF
>TRBV9|.|.|TRBJ2-7
TGTGCCAGCAGCCCAGGTTCACGGGGCGAGCAGTACTTC
CASSPGSRGEQYF
>TRBV4-1|.|.|TRBJ2-5
TGCGCCAGCAGCCAACCCCACAGGGGAGGGGAACGAGAGACCCAGTACTTC
CASSQPHRGGERETQYF
>TRBV6-5|.|.|TRBJ1-6
TGTGCCAGCAGCATTGAGAGGGGTTCACCCCTCCACTTT
CASSIERGSPLHF
>TRBV7-2|few|.|TRBJ2-5
TGTGCCAGCAGCTCGTCCTTAAGGGGGCAAGAGACCCAGTACTTC
CASSSSLRGQETQYF
>TRBV7-9|.|TRBD2|TRBJ2-5
TGTGCCAGCAGCACGGGGACTAGCGGGATAGAAGAGACCCAGTACTTC
CASSTGTSGIEETQYF
>TRBV11-3|few|.|TRBJ2-5
TGTGCCAGCAGCCATGCAAGTGGACGGACCCAGTACTTC
CASSHASGRTQYF
>TRBV5-1|.|TRBD2|TRBJ2-3
TGCGCCAGCGGCCATCCTAGCGGAACTCTCCTGTATTTT
CASGHPSGTLLYF
>TRBV10-3|.|TRBD2|TRBJ2-7
TGCGCCATCAGGAGCGGGGAACTCTATGAGCAGTACTTC
CAIRSGELYEQYF
>TRBV14|few|.|TRBJ1-3
TGTGCCAGCAGCCAAGATGACTACTCTGGAAACACCATATATTTT
CASSQDDYSGNTIYF
>TRBV5-1|.|.|TRBJ1-4
TGCGCCAGCAGCACCGGGACCTCCACAACTAATGAAAAACTGTTTTTT
CASSTGTSTTNEKLFF
>TRBV5-1|.|TRBD1|TRBJ2-5
TGCGCCAGCAGCTTGTTTGACAGGGAAGAGACCCAGTACTTC
CASSLFDREETQYF
>TRBV20-1|.|TRBD1|TRBJ2-7
TGCAGTGATGGACAGGGTTACTACGAGCTGTACTTC
CSDGQGYYELYF
>TRBV30|few|TRBD1|TRBJ1-1
TGTGCCTGGAGTCGAGGGAGGACAGGGGGCAGCACTGAAGCTTTCTTT
CAWSRGRTGGSTEAFF
>TRBV4-3|many|.|TRBJ2-1
TGCGCCAGCAGCCAAGCGCCTACACAGGTGTACAATGAGCAGTTCTTC
CASSQAPTQVYNEQFF
>TRBV3-1|few|.|TRBJ2-2
TGTGCCAGCGGGTTGGGGGGATCGAACACCGGGGAGCTGTTTTTT
CASGLGGSNTGELFF
>TRBV12-3/TRBV12-4|.|.|TRBJ1-1
TGTGCCAGCAGTTCGGACAGCTACACTGAAGCTTTCTTT
CASSSDSYTEAFF
>TRBV11-2|.|TRBD2|TRBJ2-5
TGTGCCAGCAGCCCGCGGGTCTCCGGGGGGGAAGAGACCCAGTACTTC
CASSPRVSGGEETQYF
>TRBV4-3|.|.|TRBJ2-3
TGCGCCACCAGTCGGACAAAGAATACAGATACGCAGTATTTT
CATSRTKNTDTQYF
>TRBV6-5|many|.|TRBJ1-1
TGTGCCAGCAGCCCCCTGACTAACACTGAAGCTTTCTTT
CASSPLTNTEAFF
>TRBV29-1|few|.|TRBJ1-1
TGCAGCGTTGATCGCCCACCTAGGGAAGCTTCCTTT
CSVDRPPREASF
>TRBV7-2|.|.|TRBJ2-2
TGTGCCAGCAGCAACGACAGGCGGAACACCGGGGAGCTGTTTTTT
CASSNDRRNTGELFF
>TRBV4-2|many|.|TRBJ2-4
TGTGCCAGCAGCCAAGACTTTAGCATTCAGTACTTC
CASSQDFSIQYF
>TRBV9|.|TRBD1|TRBJ1-2
TGTGCCAGCCAGAGGGACAGGGGGTCGGCTAACTATGGCTACACCTTC
CASQRDRGSANYGYTF
>TRBV7-9|few|TRBD2|TRBJ2-1
TGTGCCAGCAGCTTTGGACCGGGTTTGGGGGGGAGTGAGCAGTTCTTC
CASSFGPGLGGSEQFF
>TRBV29-1|few|.|TRBJ1-1
TGCAGCGTCATCAGAGACTACGCTGAAGCTTTCTTT
CSVIRDYAEAFF
>TRBV10-2|.|TRBD1|TRBJ2-1
TGCGCCAGCACTAACGGACAGGGGAACAATGAGCAGTTCTTC
CASTNGQGNNEQFF
>TRBV12-3/TRBV12-4|once|.|TRBJ1-5
TGTGCCAGCAGTTTAGCGACCCTTGGCAATCAGCCCCAGCATTTT
CASSLATLGNQPQHF
>TRBV6-2/TRBV6-3|.|.|TRBJ2-3
TGTGCCAGCAGTTACTCGGGGACAGATACGCAGTATTTT
CASSYSGTDTQYF
>TRBV20-1|.|.|TRBJ1-4
TGCAGTGCTAAGGGGGCTAATGAAAAACTGTTTTTT
CSAKGANEKLFF
>TRBV6-6|.|.|TRBJ2-7
TGTGCCAGCACCCTAGGGGATGGGGAGCAGTACTTC
CASTLGDGEQYF
>TRBV20-1|few|.|TRBJ2-5
TGCAGTGCGGGCCCACACAGGGGGGGAGAGACCCAGTACTTC
CSAGPHRGGETQYF